This T cell receptor beta chain came from a study of a mutant IDH1 vaccine in newly diagnosed glioma. The protocol was immunoSEQ multiplex PCR, while the TCRdb copy is restricted to in-frame clones and leaves out a portion. The profile shows tens of thousands of clones, about 80% of them singletons. The time point was: week 23, last vaccination. Vaccine doses each comprised 300 ug of mutant IDH1 20-mer peptide, with topical imiquimod. As to this clone: Antigen specificity is unknown.

Trimming removed 6 bases at V and 1 base at J, with 12 bases between. The CDR3 sequence is 15 residues long. Germline CDR1 reads MNHEY; CDR2 reads SMNVEV (reference sequence). J is TRBJ1-4 and V is TRBV27; no reliable D call. The sample here was PBMCs, taken from a glioma patient whose treatment included an IDH1 peptide vaccine. The clonotype comes from a man aged 18 to 30 with glioma. Here the CDR3 reads CASRQRRETNEKLFF. Written as DNA, the CDR3 is TGTGCCAGCAGACAAAGGAGGGAAACTAATGAAAAACTGTTTTTT.